The 26 T cell receptor beta chains below come from one sample, sequenced in a study of T cells after somatic rescue of genetic block. Method: immunoSEQ multiplex PCR; TCRdb's copy keeps in-frame clones and lacks some. The profile covers roughly 92,000 clones, with over 80% appearing a single time and 1.6% taken by the ten largest. What was sequenced was peripheral blood mononuclear cells (PBMCs). These receptors were taken from a woman under 30.

V and J are TRBV5-1 and TRBJ2-2; 11 bases line up with TRBD2. V trimming: 1 base; J trimming: 4 bases; junction bases outside the gene matches: 0. CDR3 length equals 15 residues. Germline V gene lookup returns CDR1 SGHRS and CDR2 YFSETQ. CDR3 in DNA: TGCGCCAGCAGCTTGACTAGCGGGAGCACCGGGGAGCTGTTTTTT. The encoded protein is CASSLTSGSTGELFF.

This clone was counted a single time. The chain uses TRBV6-5 and TRBJ2-1, with a weak D call TRBD1 (5 bases). V gave up 5 bases and J gave up 12 bases, with 11 bases separating them. CDR3 size: 11 residues. Germline CDR1 MNHEY, CDR2 SVGAGI. CDR3 in DNA: TGTGCCAGCAGTCAAGGGGTCAGGCAGTTCTTC. Encoded protein: CASSQGVRQFF.

V usage is TRBV28 and J usage is TRBJ2-1; 8 bases line up with TRBD2. Germline-derived CDR1 and CDR2 are MDHEN and SYDVKM. The CDR3 is 17 residues long. Trimming removed 5 bases from V and 3 bases from J; junction bases left unmatched: 12. The CDR3 is CASSPLGAGGLYNEQFF. In DNA form, the CDR3 reads TGTGCCAGCAGTCCCCTGGGGGCGGGAGGACTCTACAATGAGCAGTTCTTC.

The V and J genes are TRBV7-2 and TRBJ1-4; D may be TRBD1 (5 bases). The CDR3 runs to 15 residues. The V and J ends lost 3 bases and 8 bases respectively, with 16 bases between them. Germline CDR1 SGHTA, CDR2 FQGNSA. The DNA of the CDR3 is TGTGCCAGCAGCTTCGGTCAAGGGGCCTGGGAAAAACTGTTTTTT. This codes for CASSFGQGAWEKLFF.

This chain joins TRBV7-3 and TRBJ2-3; D unclear. With 4 bases removed from V and 1 base from J, the gap between germline ends came to 15 bases. Germline V gives CDR1 SGHTA, CDR2 FQGTGA. The CDR3 sequence is 16 residues long. The CDR3 region is CASSSPSSSGTDTQYF. The CDR3 DNA reads TGTGCCAGCAGCTCCCCGAGCTCCTCTGGCACAGATACGCAGTATTTT.

The rearrangement joins TRBV7-9 to TRBJ2-3; no definite D call. The CDR3 length is 12 residues. Germline lookup yields CDR1 SEHNR and CDR2 FQNEAQ (reference sequence). V was cut by 6 bases and J by 3 bases, with 7 bases left in between. The CDR3: CASRYETDTQYF. The DNA for the CDR3 is TGTGCCAGCAGATATGAGACAGATACGCAGTATTTT.

J is TRBJ2-7 and V is TRBV5-4; TRBD2 aligns across 11 bases. Germline V gene sequence: CDR1 SGHNT, CDR2 YYREEE (reference sequence). V was clipped by 5 bases and J by 0 bases; unmatched bases: 4. The CDR3 is 15 residues long. CDR3 sequence (DNA): TGTGCCAGCAGGATTGGACTAGCGGGCTCCTACGAGCAGTACTTC. Encoded protein: CASRIGLAGSYEQYF.

This chain uses TRBV6-5 with TRBJ2-1; a weak D match, TRBD1 (5 bases). Per the germline V gene, CDR1 is MNHEY and CDR2 is SVGAGI. The CDR3 runs 14 residues. V lost 6 bases and J 3 bases, leaving 12 bases between the germline ends. The CDR3 nucleotides read TGTGCCAGCAGGGGGCACGACCTCTACAATGAGCAGTTCTTC. Translating gives CASRGHDLYNEQFF.

The genes are TRBV28 and TRBJ1-2; D is unclear. CDR3 size: 15 residues. Germline values: CDR1 MDHEN, CDR2 SYDVKM. The V end was cut by 2 bases, the J end by 4 bases, with 14 bases between. The CDR3 DNA reads as TGTGCCAGCAGTTTAAGTAAGAGGGCCGGCTATGGCTACACCTTC. This encodes CASSLSKRAGYGYTF.

The chain has TRBV6-1 and TRBJ2-2; 9 bases are shared with TRBD1. Germline V CDR1 and CDR2: MNHNS, SASEGT. The CDR3 has 14 residues. With V trimmed by 5 bases and J by 6 bases, 4 bases remained unmatched. The CDR3 sequence is CASSRTGEAGELFF. In nucleotides, the CDR3 is TGTGCCAGCAGTAGGACAGGGGAGGCCGGGGAGCTGTTTTTT.

J is TRBJ2-7 and V is TRBV28; D may be TRBD2 (5 bases). Trimming pared 8 bases from V and 2 bases from J, leaving 10 bases between. In germline, CDR1 is MDHEN, CDR2 SYDVKM. The CDR3 spans 12 residues. As DNA, the CDR3 is TGTGCCAGCTCCTCGGGGACCTACGAGCAGTACTTC. Its protein product is CASSSGTYEQYF.

This chain uses TRBV30 with TRBJ2-1; a possible D gene is TRBD2 (5 bases). V was pared by 2 bases and J by 6 bases, with 11 bases between. Per the germline V gene, CDR1 is GTSNPN and CDR2 is SVGIG (reference sequence). This CDR3 has 13 amino acids. CDR3 DNA: TGTGCCTGGAGTCCCCTCGCGGGCAATGAGCAGTTCTTC. Protein product: CAWSPLAGNEQFF.

This chain links TRBV6-1 with TRBJ2-7; TRBD2 matches 11 bases. CDR1 and CDR2 (germline): MNHNS, SASEGT. Trimming at V came to 4 bases and at J to 1 base, leaving 3 bases not matched to a gene. The CDR3 is 15 amino acids. The CDR3 sequence: CASSAIAGGSYEQYF. The CDR3 coding sequence is TGTGCCAGCAGTGCAATAGCGGGAGGGTCCTACGAGCAGTACTTC.

The chain recombines TRBV11-2 with TRBJ2-1, with D tentatively TRBD1 (6 bases). CDR3 length equals 14 residues. V was shortened by 5 bases and J by 3 bases, with 11 bases between the two germline ends. From germline, CDR1 is SGHAT and CDR2 FQNNGV. The CDR3 loop is CASSRRTVYNEQFF. CDR3 nucleotides: TGTGCCAGCAGCCGACGGACAGTCTACAATGAGCAGTTCTTC.

The chain recombines TRBV27 with TRBJ2-1; D is uncertain. The CDR3 is made up of 11 amino acids. CDR1 and CDR2 (germline): MNHEY, SMNVEV (reference sequence). V gave up 7 bases and J gave up 10 bases, with 11 bases separating them. CDR3 sequence reads: CASTGNAEQFF. Written as DNA, the CDR3 is TGTGCCAGCACTGGGAATGCGGAGCAGTTCTTC.

The V gene is TRBV9, the J gene TRBJ1-2, with 9 nucleotides matching TRBD1. With V trimmed by 4 bases and J by 3 bases, 7 bases remained unmatched. The CDR3 is 15 residues long. CDR1 SGDLS and CDR2 YYNGEE come from the germline V gene. CDR3 amino acids: CASSLWDRDDYGYTF. Here the CDR3 DNA reads TGTGCCAGCAGCCTCTGGGACAGGGACGACTATGGCTACACCTTC.

The V call is TRBV10-3, the J call TRBJ2-7; TRBD2 is a possible D gene (6 bases). Trimming shortened V by 6 bases and J by 3 bases, and 15 bases separated the two germline ends. Germline CDR1 ENHRY, CDR2 SYGVKD. The length of the CDR3 is 14 residues. CDR3 amino acids: CAISQLDYNYEQYF. For the CDR3, the DNA is TGTGCCATCAGCCAATTGGACTACAACTACGAGCAGTACTTC.

The chain uses TRBV27 and TRBJ2-1; possible D gene TRBD2, 6 bases. This CDR3 has 12 residues. Germline V lookup: CDR1 MNHEY, CDR2 SMNVEV (reference sequence). V gave up 4 bases and J gave up 8 bases, with 9 bases separating them. The CDR3 is CASSYGSDEQFF. The DNA of the CDR3 is TGTGCCAGCAGTTACGGGAGCGATGAGCAGTTCTTC.

This clone was counted between two and nine times. The CDR3 DNA reads as TGTGCCAGCAGTCGGGTCGGGGACGGCTACGAGCAGTACTTC. As protein: CASSRVGDGYEQYF. This rearrangement joins TRBV27 to TRBJ2-7, with D possibly being TRBD1 or TRBD2 (5 bases each). Deletions cut 5 bases from V and 3 bases from J, with 14 bases between. Germline V gives CDR1 MNHEY, CDR2 SMNVEV (reference sequence). The CDR3 length is 14 residues.

J is TRBJ2-5 and V is TRBV5-6; 7 nucleotides agree with TRBD1. Germline V gene lookup returns CDR1 SGHDT and CDR2 YYEEEE. V gave up 2 bases and J gave up 5 bases; unmatched junction bases: 12. This CDR3 has 16 amino acids. CDR3 coding DNA: TGTGCCAGCAGCTTCCGCGACAGGGCCATAGGGGAGACCCAGTACTTC. The encoded protein is CASSFRDRAIGETQYF.

This chain joins TRBV27 and TRBJ2-7; 14 bases fit TRBD2. J was trimmed by 0 bases and V by 6 bases; bases with no gene match: 1. Germline CDR1 reads MNHEY; CDR2 reads SMNVEV (reference sequence). The length of the CDR3 is 15 residues. This chain's CDR3 is CASRGTSGGSYEQYF. CDR3 DNA sequence: TGTGCCAGCAGAGGGACTAGCGGGGGCTCCTACGAGCAGTACTTC.

This rearrangement joins TRBV2 to TRBJ1-3, with a possible D match to TRBD1 (6 bases). CDR3 length: 15 amino acids. The germline gives CDR1 SNHLY, CDR2 FYNNEI. V lost 1 base and J 4 bases, leaving 11 bases between the germline ends. The CDR3 region is CASSEGGALGNTIYF. DNA of the CDR3: TGTGCCAGCAGTGAAGGGGGGGCGCTCGGAAACACCATATATTTT.

The chain joins TRBV29-1 to TRBJ2-5, with D possibly matching TRBD2 (5 bases). CDR3 length equals 13 residues. Germline V gives CDR1 SQVTM, CDR2 ANQGSEA. V dropped 1 base and J dropped 5 bases, with 11 bases sitting between them. The CDR3 nucleotides are TGCAGCGTTGAAGCGGGATCGAGGGAGACCCAGTACTTC. It yields the protein CSVEAGSRETQYF.

This rearrangement joins TRBV7-9 to TRBJ2-3; weak D call: TRBD1 (6 bases). The length of the CDR3 is 13 residues. Trimming removed 7 bases at V and 4 bases at J, with 12 bases between. Germline CDR1 reads SEHNR; CDR2 reads FQNEAQ (reference sequence). CDR3 sequence: CASKPGVADTQYF. As DNA, the CDR3 is TGTGCCAGCAAACCAGGGGTGGCAGATACGCAGTATTTT.

The V gene is TRBV5-1, the J gene TRBJ2-2, with 10 positions matching TRBD2. The germline CDR1 and CDR2 sequences are SGHRS and YFSETQ. V lost 4 bases and J lost 0; bases outside the gene matches: 6. The CDR3 runs 17 residues. CDR3 residues: CASSHRTSGSNTGELFF. CDR3 sequence (DNA): TGCGCCAGCAGCCACAGGACTAGCGGTTCGAACACCGGGGAGCTGTTTTTT.

The chain links TRBV18 to TRBJ2-5; 7 bases agree with TRBD1. With 6 bases clipped from V and 4 bases from J, the junction kept 5 bases outside the gene matches. CDR3 size: 13 residues. Per the germline V gene, CDR1 is KGHSH and CDR2 is LQKENI. The CDR3 DNA is TGTGCCAGCTCCCCCGGGACAGTAGAGACCCAGTACTTC. This translates into CASSPGTVETQYF.